The T cell receptor beta chain under discussion was sequenced for a study of beta chain features in type 1 diabetes. Concerning this clone: The antigen is not known.

This CDR3 region has 14 residues. Losses at the gene ends were 3 bases for V and 5 bases for J; bases not matched to a gene: 4. CDR1 is MGHDK, CDR2 SYGVNS, per germline. Expressed TCRB transcripts were sequenced after all isolated RNA was converted to cDNA. Sequencing was performed with immunoSEQ multiplex PCR; in TCRdb, only in-frame clones are kept and a portion is missing. In the table there are 150,000 to 200,000 clones, approximately 13% of which are singletons. Central memory, naive, regulatory and stem cell-like memory CD4+ cells were sorted by CD45RO/CCR7/CD25/CD127/CD95/CD27. Study findings and constraints: PCR might preferentially amplify shorter templates, equally in patients and controls. More deletions and fewer insertions at VDJ junctions were found in patients with type 1 diabetes. Naive, central memory and regulatory TCRB repertoires appeared more similar among patients than healthy donors.

The sequenced sample consisted of central memory CD4+ T cells from blood. This chain joins TRBV25-1 and TRBJ2-1, with TRBD1 identical over 7 bases. The receptor was isolated from a woman under 30 in good health. Here the CDR3 DNA reads TGTGCCAGCAGTGACAGGGGGATGGACAATGAGCAGTTCTTC. Protein: CASSDRGMDNEQFF.